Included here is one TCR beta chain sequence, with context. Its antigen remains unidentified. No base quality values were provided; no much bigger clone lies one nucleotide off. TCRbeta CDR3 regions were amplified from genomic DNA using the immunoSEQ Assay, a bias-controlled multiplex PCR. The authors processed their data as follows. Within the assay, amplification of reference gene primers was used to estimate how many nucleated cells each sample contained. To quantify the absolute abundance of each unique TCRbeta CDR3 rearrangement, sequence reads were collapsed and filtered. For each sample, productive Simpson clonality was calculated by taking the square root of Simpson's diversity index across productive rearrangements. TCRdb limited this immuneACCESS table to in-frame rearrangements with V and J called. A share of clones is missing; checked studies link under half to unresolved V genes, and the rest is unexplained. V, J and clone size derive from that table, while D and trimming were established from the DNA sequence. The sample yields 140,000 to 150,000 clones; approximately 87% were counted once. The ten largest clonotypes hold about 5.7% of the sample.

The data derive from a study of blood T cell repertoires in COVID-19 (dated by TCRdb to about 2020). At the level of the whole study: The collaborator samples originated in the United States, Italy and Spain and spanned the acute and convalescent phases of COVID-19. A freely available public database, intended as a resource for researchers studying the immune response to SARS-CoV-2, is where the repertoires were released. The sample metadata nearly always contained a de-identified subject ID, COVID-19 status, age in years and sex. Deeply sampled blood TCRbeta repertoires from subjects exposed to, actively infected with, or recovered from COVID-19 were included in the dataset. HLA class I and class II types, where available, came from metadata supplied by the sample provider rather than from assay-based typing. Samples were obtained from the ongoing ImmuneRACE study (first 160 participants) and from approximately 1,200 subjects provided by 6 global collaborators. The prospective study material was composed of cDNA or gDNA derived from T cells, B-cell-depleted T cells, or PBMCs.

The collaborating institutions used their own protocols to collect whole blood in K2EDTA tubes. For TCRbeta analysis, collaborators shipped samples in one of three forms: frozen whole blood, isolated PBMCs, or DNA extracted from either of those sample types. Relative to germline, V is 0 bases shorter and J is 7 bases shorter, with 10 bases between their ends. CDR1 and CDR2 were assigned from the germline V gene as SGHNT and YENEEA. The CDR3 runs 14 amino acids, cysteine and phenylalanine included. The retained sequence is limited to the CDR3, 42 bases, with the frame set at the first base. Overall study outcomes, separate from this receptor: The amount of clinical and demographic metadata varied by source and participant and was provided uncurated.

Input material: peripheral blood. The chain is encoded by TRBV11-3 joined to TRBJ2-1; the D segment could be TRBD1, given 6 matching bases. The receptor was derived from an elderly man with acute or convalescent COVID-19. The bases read TGTGCCAGCAGCTTAGATCGTAGGGGGAATGAGCAGTTCTTC. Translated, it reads CASSLDRRGNEQFF.